Following are 25 T cell receptor beta chains from one sample sequenced in a study of patients and donors after allogeneic stem cell transplantation. TCRdb fed the RT-PCR reads into MiXCR, producing one record per CDR3 protein. Seen here are approximately 20,000 distinct CDR3 sequences, 4.9% observed once, and the top ten hold approximately 39%. What was sequenced was blood, either unsorted or a sorted T cell fraction (not recorded which). The receptors come from a human donor who was either an allogeneic HSCT recipient or a stem cell or donor lymphocyte infusion donor (not recorded which). It is not recorded whose cells these are; they may come from a transplant donor.

The sample holds many counts of this clonotype. V usage is TRBV7-9 and J usage is TRBJ2-5; D is uncertain. Trimming took off 1 base at V and 2 bases at J, with 11 bases between the two ends. The CDR3 is 15 residues long. The V gene's germline CDR1 is SEHNR and CDR2 FQNEAQ (reference sequence). The CDR3, as DNA: TGTGCCAGCAGCTTAGAAGGCTACTCGCAAGAGACCCAGTACTTC. Protein product: CASSLEGYSQETQYF.

V gene TRBV7-9 combines with J gene TRBJ1-4; TRBD1 matches at 9 bases. Germline loops: CDR1 SEHNR, CDR2 FQNEAQ (reference sequence). This CDR3 has 15 amino acids. The J segment lost 8 bases and the V segment lost 5 bases, leaving 9 bases of the junction unmatched. The CDR3 region has the DNA TGTGCCAGCAGCACAGGACAGGGGTCTATCGAAAAACTGTTTTTT. Residues: CASSTGQGSIEKLFF.

This clonotype showed up just a few times. This chain links TRBV7-8 with TRBJ2-1; D tentatively reads TRBD1 or TRBD2 (5 bases each). Between the trimmed V and J ends, which lost 3 bases and 5 bases, there was a span of 11 bases. Looked up from germline, CDR1 is SGHVS and CDR2 is FQNEAQ. The CDR3 has 14 amino acids. The CDR3 DNA follows: TGTGCCAGCAGCTTCTCAACGGGGCACAATGAGCAGTTCTTC. This gives the protein CASSFSTGHNEQFF.

The chain is built from TRBV28 and TRBJ2-7; D gene uncertain. Germline loops: CDR1 MDHEN, CDR2 SYDVKM. This CDR3 contains 14 residues. Trimming stripped 5 bases from V and 4 bases from J, with 15 bases between. In nucleotides, the CDR3 is TGTGCCAGCAGTCCAATGCCTGATAATTACGAGCAGTACTTC. This encodes CASSPMPDNYEQYF.

This clonotype has only a few counts. A read error may account for a junction end that differs from germline. The rearrangement links TRBV5-5 to TRBJ2-5, with 11 positions matching TRBD2. The CDR3 runs 16 residues. Germline V gives CDR1 SGHKS, CDR2 YYEKEE (reference sequence). DNA for the CDR3: TGTGCCAGCACCTTGGGACTAGCGGAGTACCAAGAGATTCAGTACTTC. This gives the protein CASTLGLAEYQEIQYF.

This clonotype was seen many times. The rearrangement links TRBV7-9 to TRBJ1-1; D remains unclear. Per the germline V gene, CDR1 is SEHNR and CDR2 is FQNEAQ (reference sequence). V lost 5 bases to trimming and J lost 1 base, with 14 bases between them. This CDR3 contains 15 residues. CDR3 amino acids: CASSPQGRGNTEAFF. The CDR3 coding sequence is TGTGCCAGCAGCCCGCAAGGGCGCGGGAACACTGAAGCTTTCTTT.

This clonotype has a count of ten or more. The chain is built from TRBV6-2 or TRBV6-3 and TRBJ2-5; maybe TRBD2 (5 bases). Germline V gene lookup returns CDR1 MNHEY and CDR2 SVGEGT. V lost 2 bases to trimming and J lost 10 bases, with 11 bases between them. The CDR3 is 12 residues long. CDR3 in amino acids: CASSYRRADQYF. CDR3 DNA sequence: TGTGCCAGCAGTTACAGGCGGGCGGACCAGTACTTC.

This clonotype was seen many times. The V and J genes are TRBV6-6 and TRBJ1-3, with D hard to call. Germline CDR1 MNHNY, CDR2 SVGAGI (reference sequence). The CDR3 has 12 amino acids. V shed 0 bases and J shed 11 bases, with 8 bases lying between them. CDR3 residues: CASSYSRVPIYF. CDR3 nucleotides: TGTGCCAGCAGTTACTCGAGGGTACCCATATATTTT.

There are many counts of this clonotype. The gene calls are TRBV5-4 and TRBJ2-5, with D tentatively TRBD1 (5 bases). CDR1 and CDR2 (germline): SGHNT, YYREEE (reference sequence). The CDR3 totals 11 residues. V lost 4 bases and J 4 bases, leaving 5 bases between the germline ends. The CDR3 here is CASSQGETQYF. The CDR3 nucleotides are TGTGCCAGCAGCCAGGGAGAGACCCAGTACTTC.

The chain links TRBV28 to TRBJ1-4; no clear D gene. V lost 11 bases to trimming and J lost 8 bases, with 18 bases between them. Germline V gene lookup returns CDR1 MDHEN and CDR2 SYDVKM. This CDR3 has 13 residues. CDR3 sequence reads: CAARKAWEEKLFF. The CDR3 nucleotides are TGTGCCGCCCGGAAGGCTTGGGAGGAAAAACTGTTTTTT.

This clonotype was seen ten or more times. This chain links TRBV5-1 with TRBJ1-1, with 8 bases aligning to TRBD1. The CDR3 has 17 amino acids. Germline-derived CDR1 and CDR2 are SGHRS and YFSETQ. The trim removed 0 bases at V and 10 bases at J, leaving 17 bases unmatched. The CDR3 DNA is TGCGCCAGCAGCTTGGCCTTGGCAGGGGGCCCTCAGAGCGGAGCTTTCTTT. This translates into CASSLALAGGPQSGAFF.

The chain combines TRBV3-1 with TRBJ1-6; 10 nucleotides agree with TRBD1. Germline CDR1 reads LGHDT; CDR2 reads YNNKEL (reference sequence). J was trimmed by 6 bases and V by 2 bases; bases with no gene match: 7. The CDR3 consists of 17 residues. DNA of the CDR3: TGTGCCAGCAGCCAACTATCCAGGGACAGGGGTAATTCACCCCTCCACTTT. Protein product: CASSQLSRDRGNSPLHF.

This clonotype was observed many times. CDR3 sequence (DNA): TGTGCCAGCAGTCCCTCCCGGGACTACCTCCCCTACGAGCAGTACTTC. The encoded protein is CASSPSRDYLPYEQYF. The chain carries TRBV27 and TRBJ2-7; 7 bases line up with TRBD2. The CDR3 runs 16 residues. The ends lost 5 bases at V and 2 bases at J; junction bases unmatched: 12. CDR1 and CDR2 from the germline V gene are MNHEY and SMNVEV (reference sequence).

This clonotype was counted many times. The chain joins TRBV4-2 to TRBJ2-2; no clear D. CDR1 is LGHNA, CDR2 YNFKEQ, per germline. V was clipped by 2 bases and J by 6 bases, with 10 bases between them. CDR3 length equals 14 residues. CDR3 nucleotides: TGTGCCAGCAGCCAACCCGGGCAGGCCGGGGAGCTGTTTTTT. Residues: CASSQPGQAGELFF.

CDR3 residues: CASSLGQVSNEQYF. The CDR3 DNA reads as TGTGCCAGCAGCTTAGGACAGGTCAGCAACGAGCAGTACTTC. The V gene is TRBV7-9, the J gene TRBJ2-7; D is perhaps TRBD1 (6 bases). Germline assignment: CDR1 SEHNR and CDR2 FQNEAQ (reference sequence). This CDR3 region has 14 residues. V dropped 1 base and J dropped 5 bases, with 12 bases sitting between them. The full variable domain, in which reference TRBV7-9 and TRBJ2-7 provide the parts outside the CDR3, is DTGVSQNPRHKITKRGQNVTFRCDPISEHNRLYWYRQTLGQGPEFLTYFQNEAQLEKSRLLSDRFSAERPKGSFSTLEIQRTEQGDSAMYLCASSLGQVSNEQYFGPGTRLTVT.

This clonotype has ten or more counts. The chain couples TRBV5-1 to TRBJ1-2, with D perhaps matching TRBD1 (5 bases). Germline CDR1 and CDR2: SGHRS and YFSETQ. The CDR3 sequence is 15 residues long. Trimming took 4 bases from V and 6 from J, leaving 19 bases between them. Written as DNA, the CDR3 is TGCGCCAGCAGCGGGGGACGTATTCCTATGGATGGCTACACCTTC. It specifies CASSGGRIPMDGYTF.

This clonotype was detected many times. The V gene is TRBV15, the J gene TRBJ2-3; either TRBD1 or TRBD2 may supply D (5 bases each). The ends were cut back, 0 bases at V and 8 bases at J, with 9 bases in the middle. Per the germline V gene, CDR1 is LNHNV and CDR2 is YYDKDF (reference sequence). The CDR3 is 13 amino acids. For the CDR3, the DNA is TGTGCCACCAGCAGAGATCGGGGCTTTACGCAGTATTTT. Translated, it gives CATSRDRGFTQYF.

This clonotype was seen repeatedly, ten times or more. The chain is built from TRBV7-9 and TRBJ1-2; D remains ambiguous. V was trimmed by 1 base and J by 4 bases, leaving 13 bases between them. This CDR3 has 15 residues. The germline V gene has CDR1 SEHNR and CDR2 FQNEAQ (reference sequence). DNA of the CDR3: TGTGCCAGCAGCTTAGAGGACTCTCGGGGCTATGGCTACACCTTC. This sequence encodes CASSLEDSRGYGYTF.

The chain uses TRBV3-1 and TRBJ2-1, with D tentatively TRBD2 (5 bases). Trimming cost V 1 base and J 11 bases, with 15 bases left between them. The CDR3 length is 14 residues. CDR1 is LGHDT, CDR2 YNNKEL, per germline (reference sequence). The CDR3 region has the DNA TGTGCCAGCAGCCAAGCCGAGGTGAGACTAAAGCAGTTCTTC. It translates to CASSQAEVRLKQFF.

This clonotype was observed at least ten times. The V and J genes are TRBV11-3 and TRBJ2-3; 7 positions agree with TRBD2. From germline, CDR1 is SGHNT and CDR2 YENEEA. The CDR3 is 15 amino acids. Germline trimming cut 3 bases from V and 0 bases from J; bases unmatched to any gene: 3. Written as DNA, the CDR3 is TGTGCCAGCAGCTTCCGGGGGGTTAGCACAGATACGCAGTATTTT. Protein: CASSFRGVSTDTQYF.

This clonotype has at least ten counts. The V gene is TRBV28, the J gene TRBJ2-1, with TRBD1 matching over 9 bases. V was pared by 3 bases and J by 7 bases, with 4 bases of the junction left unmatched. Germline V gene data show CDR1 as MDHEN and CDR2 as SYDVKM. The CDR3 contains 14 residues. The CDR3 loop reads CASSFWDRANEQFF. CDR3 DNA sequence: TGTGCCAGCAGTTTTTGGGACAGGGCGAATGAGCAGTTCTTC.

Ten or more counts support this clonotype. The rearrangement links TRBV6-2 or TRBV6-3 to TRBJ2-3, with 7 bases identical to TRBD2. The CDR3 runs 12 residues. Trimming at V came to 3 bases and at J to 9 bases, leaving 3 bases not matched to a gene. Germline V gene sequence: CDR1 MNHEY, CDR2 SVGEGT. CDR3 nucleotides: TGTGCCAGCAGTTATCTGGGGGGGACGCAGTATTTT. Encoded protein: CASSYLGGTQYF.

This clonotype has a count of ten or more. The chain employs TRBV6-2 or TRBV6-3 and TRBJ1-2; TRBD1 aligns across 11 bases. CDR3 length equals 14 residues. From germline, CDR1 is MNHEY and CDR2 SVGEGT. The junction had 7 bases not matched to a gene; V was cut back by 6 bases and J by 7 bases. CDR3 DNA sequence: TGTGCCAGCAGGGGCCGGGACAGGGGGTTTGGCTACACCTTC. Its protein is CASRGRDRGFGYTF.

This clonotype has a count of ten or more. This chain joins TRBV7-9 and TRBJ2-1; D gene ambiguous. Germline V lookup: CDR1 SEHNR, CDR2 FQNEAQ (reference sequence). The length of the CDR3 is 14 residues. V gave up 5 bases and J gave up 6 bases, with 14 bases separating them. The CDR3 DNA follows: TGTGCCAGCAGCCGGGTCCTCAACCTCAATGAGCAGTTCTTC. This encodes CASSRVLNLNEQFF.

This clonotype was detected ten times or more. The rearrangement links TRBV7-2 to TRBJ2-4; D is ambiguous. In germline, CDR1 is SGHTA, CDR2 FQGNSA. V was cut by 5 bases and J by 6 bases, with 8 bases left in between. The CDR3 is 12 residues long. This chain's CDR3 is CASSPHPNIQYF. The DNA of the CDR3 is TGTGCCAGCAGCCCGCACCCAAACATTCAGTACTTC.